This TCR beta chain was retrieved from a study of type 1 regulatory T cells. At the level of the study: This in vitro CD4 product, T-allo10, is enriched for Tr1 cells and alloantigen-specific.

CDR1 and CDR2 (germline): DFQATT, SNEGSKA (reference sequence). The length of the CDR3 is 13 residues. V lost 5 bases and J lost 3; bases outside the gene matches: 5. TCRdb re-derived calls from the reads in MiXCR, one entry per CDR3 protein. The profile shows more than 12,000 distinct CDR3 sequences, roughly an eighth of them singletons. With regard to this clonotype: Its matching antigen is unknown.

V gene TRBV20-1 combines with J gene TRBJ2-7; TRBD2 aligns across 9 bases. Sequenced material: cultured T cells, either the whole culture or a sorted T cell fraction (not recorded which). The clonotype comes from a human donor in good health. CDR3 region: CSAVLAGGYEQYF. The CDR3 coding sequence is TGCAGTGCTGTACTAGCGGGCGGCTACGAGCAGTACTTC.